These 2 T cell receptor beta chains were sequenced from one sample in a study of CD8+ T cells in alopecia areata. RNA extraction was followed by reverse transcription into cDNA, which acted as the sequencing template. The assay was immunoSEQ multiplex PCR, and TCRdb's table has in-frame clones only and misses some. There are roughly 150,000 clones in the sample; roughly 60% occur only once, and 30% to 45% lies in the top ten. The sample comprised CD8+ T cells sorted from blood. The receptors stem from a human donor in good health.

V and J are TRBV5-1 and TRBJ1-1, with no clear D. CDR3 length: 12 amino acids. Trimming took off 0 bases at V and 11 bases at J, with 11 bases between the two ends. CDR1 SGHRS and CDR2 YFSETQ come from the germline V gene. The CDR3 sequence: CASSLEWGTAFF. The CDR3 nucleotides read TGCGCCAGCAGCTTGGAATGGGGTACGGCTTTCTTT. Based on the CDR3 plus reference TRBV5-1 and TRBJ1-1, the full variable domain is KAGVTQTPRYLIKTRGQQVTLSCSPISGHRSVSWYQQTPGQGLQFLFEYFSETQRNKGNFPGRFSGRQFSNSRSEMNVSTLELGDSALYLCASSLEWGTAFFGQGTRLTVV.

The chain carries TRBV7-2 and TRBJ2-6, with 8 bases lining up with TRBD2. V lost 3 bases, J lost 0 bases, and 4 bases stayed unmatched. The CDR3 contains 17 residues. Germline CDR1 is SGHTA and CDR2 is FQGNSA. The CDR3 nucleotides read TGTGCCAGCAGCTTCCCGGGGACTAGCTCTGGGGCCAACGTCCTGACTTTC. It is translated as CASSFPGTSSGANVLTF.